Below are 18 T cell receptor beta chains sequenced from a single sample in a study of shared clonotypes between healthy human individuals. Repertoires were generated with immunoSEQ multiplex PCR, while TCRdb's copy carries only in-frame clones and drops some. The profile covers roughly 1,000,000 clones, with around three quarters appearing a single time and roughly 0.65% taken by the ten largest. The specimen sequenced was memory CD4+ T cells from PBMCs. As to subset: CD45RA-negative fraction. The receptors were sampled from a man between 18 and 29 years old in good health. Some clones in this sample may be carry-over from other donors' samples.

J is TRBJ2-7 and V is TRBV28; a possible D gene is TRBD2 (6 bases). This CDR3 contains 15 residues. In germline, CDR1 is MDHEN, CDR2 SYDVKM. V was cut by 5 bases and J by 2 bases, with 16 bases left in between. The CDR3 bases are TGTGCCAGCAGTGGCCTAGGAGGGGCGGCCTACGAGCAGTACTTC. Amino acids: CASSGLGGAAYEQYF. The entire variable domain, with the rest obtained from reference TRBV28 and TRBJ2-7, is as follows: DVKVTQSSRYLVKRTGEKVFLECVQDMDHENMFWYRQDPGLGLRLIYFSYDVKMKEKGDIPEGYSVSREKKERFSLILESASTNQTSMYLCASSGLGGAAYEQYFGPGTRLTVT.

The V gene is TRBV30, the J gene TRBJ2-4; 7 nucleotides line up with TRBD2. CDR3 length: 14 residues. V was pared by 5 bases and J by 11 bases, with 15 bases of the junction left unmatched. The germline V gene encodes CDR1 GTSNPN and CDR2 SVGIG (reference sequence). The CDR3 bases are TGTGCCTGGGGACCAAGCGGGGCTACCCAGCTTCAGTACTTC. It encodes CAWGPSGATQLQYF.

The rearrangement uses TRBV6-4 and TRBJ1-2; 8 bases align to TRBD1. The CDR3 is 17 amino acids. The V gene's germline CDR1 is MRHNA and CDR2 SNTAGT. After removal of 6 bases from V and 4 bases from J, the junction contained 16 bases not matched to a gene. In nucleotides, the CDR3 is TGTGCCAGCAGCGTACGGTACTCCGGACAGGGAGGCTATGGCTACACCTTC. Translation: CASSVRYSGQGGYGYTF.

The rearrangement joins TRBV14 to TRBJ2-5, with TRBD2 matching 7 bases. CDR1 is SGHDN, CDR2 FVKESK, per germline. J lost 5 bases, V lost 1 base, and 7 bases had no gene match. The CDR3 spans 15 residues. The CDR3 bases are TGTGCCAGCAGCCAAGCGGTCGGGAGGCAGGAGACCCAGTACTTC. Translated, it gives CASSQAVGRQETQYF.

This rearrangement joins TRBV6-8 to TRBJ1-5; 9 bases fit TRBD1. There are 18 residues in the CDR3. J gave up 0 bases and V 8 bases, and 14 bases lay outside the gene matches. Germline assignment: CDR1 MNHGY and CDR2 SAAAGT. The CDR3 DNA sequence: TGTGCCAGCGTGAACCGGGACAGGGAGGGCTATAGCAATCAGCCCCAGCATTTT. It yields the protein CASVNRDREGYSNQPQHF.

The chain is built from TRBV29-1 and TRBJ2-2; 13 bases fit TRBD2. From germline, CDR1 is SQVTM and CDR2 ANQGSEA. The V and J ends lost 4 bases and 9 bases, in that order; junction bases with no gene match: 14. The CDR3 loop spans 17 amino acids. CDR3 sequence reads: CSVGSLTSGRAAWELFF. For the CDR3, the DNA is TGCAGCGTTGGTAGCCTAACTAGCGGGAGGGCGGCTTGGGAGCTGTTTTTT.

The chain's CDR3 is CASRPGAGLLSYEQYF. For the CDR3, the DNA is TGTGCCAGCAGGCCGGGCGCGGGACTACTATCCTACGAGCAGTACTTC. The chain carries TRBV28 and TRBJ2-7; TRBD2 matches 7 bases. Germline V gene sequence: CDR1 MDHEN, CDR2 SYDVKM. With V trimmed by 6 bases and J by 1 base, 12 bases remained unmatched. CDR3 length: 16 amino acids.

This sequence joins TRBV15 and TRBJ2-7, with 7 bases identical to TRBD1. CDR3 length: 15 residues. V trimming: 0 bases; J trimming: 0 bases; junction bases outside the gene matches: 2. Looked up from germline, CDR1 is LNHNV and CDR2 is YYDKDF (reference sequence). The CDR3 sequence is CATSREGQSSYEQYF. Written as DNA, the CDR3 is TGTGCCACCAGCAGAGAGGGACAGAGCTCCTACGAGCAGTACTTC. Filled out from reference TRBV15 and TRBJ2-7, the complete variable domain reads DAMVIQNPRYQVTQFGKPVTLSCSQTLNHNVMYWYQQKSSQAPKLLFHYYDKDFNNEADTPDNFQSRRPNTSFCFLDIRSPGLGDTAMYLCATSREGQSSYEQYFGPGTRLTVT.

The chain combines TRBV7-3 with TRBJ2-1; 9 bases agree with TRBD2. Germline trimming cut 4 bases from V and 6 bases from J; bases unmatched to any gene: 13. This CDR3 is 17 amino acids long. The V gene's germline CDR1 is SGHTA and CDR2 FQGTGA. The CDR3 DNA follows: TGTGCCAGCAGCTCCCGGGCGGCTAGCGGGGTGACCAATGAGCAGTTCTTC. The encoded protein is CASSSRAASGVTNEQFF.

This clone was counted between two and nine times. The rearrangement joins TRBV28 to TRBJ2-5; D uncertain. The J call may be mistaken, given a closer DNA end match to TRBJ2-7. This CDR3 contains 12 residues. Germline CDR1 is MDHEN and CDR2 is SYDVKM. For the CDR3, the DNA is TGTGCCAGCAGTTACATCTCCTACGAGCAGTACTTC. This gives the protein CASSYISYEQYF.

The genes are TRBV28 and TRBJ1-2, with a possible D match to TRBD1 (6 bases). This CDR3 has 15 residues. Germline lookup yields CDR1 MDHEN and CDR2 SYDVKM. V lost 5 bases, J lost 2 bases, and 15 bases lay in between. The CDR3 is CASSPYTGRNYGYTF. DNA for the CDR3: TGTGCCAGCAGTCCTTATACAGGGAGGAACTATGGCTACACCTTC.

This clone was observed once. The rearrangement uses TRBV6-4 and TRBJ1-2; no firm D call. The CDR3 consists of 14 residues. Looked up from germline, CDR1 is MRHNA and CDR2 is SNTAGT. Trimming left V 6 bases short and J 8 bases short, with 19 bases between. This CDR3 is CASRADGRVDGYTF. The CDR3 coding sequence is TGTGCCAGCAGGGCGGACGGCCGGGTGGACGGCTACACCTTC.

The genes are TRBV18 and TRBJ1-1, with D possibly being TRBD1 (5 bases). In germline, CDR1 is KGHSH, CDR2 LQKENI. V dropped 2 bases and J dropped 4 bases, with 8 bases sitting between them. This CDR3 spans 13 amino acids. The CDR3 protein is CASSPGASTEAFF. Written as DNA, the CDR3 is TGTGCCAGCTCACCAGGGGCTAGCACTGAAGCTTTCTTT.

The rearrangement uses TRBV7-9 and TRBJ2-1; D gene ambiguous. CDR3 size: 13 residues. CDR1 and CDR2 from the germline V gene are SEHNR and FQNEAQ (reference sequence). V lost 3 bases and J 6 bases, leaving 9 bases between the germline ends. The CDR3 spells CASSFDGPNEQFF. DNA of the CDR3: TGTGCCAGCAGCTTCGACGGACCCAATGAGCAGTTCTTC.

CDR3 residues: CASSLRSSYNEQFF. The CDR3 DNA is TGTGCCAGCAGCTTAAGGTCCTCCTACAATGAGCAGTTCTTC. This chain connects TRBV5-6 to TRBJ2-1; no firm D call. Germline values: CDR1 SGHDT, CDR2 YYEEEE. V was pared by 2 bases and J by 0 bases, with 6 bases between. The CDR3 extends over 14 amino acids. Combining the CDR3 with reference TRBV5-6 and TRBJ2-1 gives the whole variable domain DAGVTQSPTHLIKTRGQQVTLRCSPKSGHDTVSWYQQALGQGPQFIFQYYEEEERQRGNFPDRFSGHQFPNYSSELNVNALLLGDSALYLCASSLRSSYNEQFFGPGTRLTVL.

The chain employs TRBV2 and TRBJ2-7, with a possible D match to TRBD2 (6 bases). The V end lost 10 bases, the J end lost 3 bases, and 22 bases lay between the germline ends. Looked up from germline, CDR1 is SNHLY and CDR2 is FYNNEI. CDR3 size: 15 residues. CDR3 loop: CATWRDETGSYEQYF. CDR3 nucleotide sequence: TGTGCCACCTGGAGGGACGAGACGGGGAGCTACGAGCAGTACTTC.

This clone was seen more than once but under ten times. The J gene is TRBJ2-2, the V gene TRBV6-4; 7 nucleotides line up with TRBD1. J gave up 7 bases and V 0 bases, and 2 bases lay outside the gene matches. CDR1 and CDR2 (germline): MRHNA, SNTAGT. This CDR3 comprises 14 residues. The DNA of the CDR3 is TGTGCCAGCAGTGACTCGACAGGGCGCGGGGAGCTGTTTTTT. Protein sequence: CASSDSTGRGELFF.

Comments on this clone: This sequence is one base from a far larger clone and is likely a read error. Additional DNA sequences in this sample encode the identical CDR3. The rearrangement uses TRBV6-9 and TRBJ2-7; 7 bases align to TRBD2. Unmatched junction bases numbered 8, after V lost 7 bases and J lost 2 bases. The length of the CDR3 is 14 residues. The germline gives CDR1 MNHGY, CDR2 SVAAGI. CDR3 amino acids: CASTLSGRAYEQYF. For the CDR3, the DNA is TGTGCCAGCACCCTAAGTGGGAGGGCCTACGAGCAGTACTTC.